The 23 T cell receptor beta chains presented below share a single source sample, sequenced in a study of regulatory T cells in long-lasting Graves disease. Time point specified: newly diagnosed GD, antithyroid drugs for less than 3 months. With RNA extracted from PBMCs as input, the TCR library was made. Combining iRepertoire HTBI primers with Arm-PCR of CDR3 regions, the authors built TCR beta libraries. TCRdb processed the multiplex PCR reads anew with MiXCR; each CDR3 protein has one entry. This sample has about 470,000 distinct CDR3 sequences; under 15% occur once, and the top ten carry over 15%. These data also featured in a second study, about T cells in Graves' hyperthyroidism and ophthalmopathy.

The input for sequencing was peripheral blood mononuclear cells (PBMCs), taken at new diagnosis, from a patient treated with antithyroid drugs. The receptors derive from a woman aged 25 to 39 with Graves disease.

This clonotype showed up many times. The chain is built from TRBV13 and TRBJ2-7; D possibly corresponds to TRBD2 (6 bases). Trimming cost V 6 bases and J 5 bases, with 11 bases left between them. The CDR3 sequence is 12 residues long. Germline CDR1 reads PRHDT; CDR2 reads FYEKMQ (reference sequence). The CDR3 region has the DNA TGTGCCAGCAGAGGCGGGACGGACGAGCAGTACTTC. This encodes CASRGGTDEQYF.

The chain uses TRBV12-5 and TRBJ2-5, with D possibly matching TRBD2 (6 bases). Trimming removed 6 bases from V and 5 bases from J, with 13 bases in between. CDR1 and CDR2 (germline): LGHNT, FRNRAP. The CDR3 spans 13 residues. Here the CDR3 DNA reads TGTGCTAGTGGGGAGGGAAGGAGGGAGACCCAGTACTTC. Amino acid sequence: CASGEGRRETQYF.

V usage is TRBV10-3 and J usage is TRBJ1-2; no definite D call. V was clipped by 2 bases and J by 0 bases, with 10 bases between them. The CDR3 sequence is 15 residues long. The germline gives CDR1 ENHRY, CDR2 SYGVKD. This CDR3 reads CAISELPSPNYGYTF. CDR3 coding DNA: TGTGCCATCAGTGAGCTCCCCAGCCCTAACTATGGCTACACCTTC.

The chain joins TRBV7-3 to TRBJ2-3; 16 bases match TRBD2. CDR3 size: 17 residues. Germline lookup yields CDR1 SGHTA and CDR2 FQGTGA. V was pared by 5 bases and J by 5 bases, with 7 bases of the junction left unmatched. CDR3 amino acids: CASSLGTSGRAGDTQYF. DNA for the CDR3: TGTGCCAGCAGCCTGGGGACTAGCGGGAGGGCAGGAGATACGCAGTATTTT.

A few counts support this clonotype. Its ends do not fully match the called genes, so a read error is possible. This chain links TRBV7-9 with TRBJ2-1; D is unresolved. The length of the CDR3 is 8 residues. Per the germline V gene, CDR1 is SEHNR and CDR2 is FQNEAQ (reference sequence). CDR3 residues: CASSLNSF. In DNA, the CDR3 is TGTGCCAGCAGCTTAAACTCCTTC.

The chain uses TRBV19 and TRBJ2-7; TRBD1 matches at 9 bases. V was clipped by 5 bases and J by 0 bases; unmatched bases: 5. Per germline, CDR1 LNHDA and CDR2 SQIVND (reference sequence). The CDR3 is made up of 15 amino acids. CDR3 residues: CASSAGTGFSYEQYF. The CDR3 region has the DNA TGTGCCAGTAGTGCCGGGACAGGGTTCTCCTACGAGCAGTACTTC.

This clonotype has a single count. The chain has TRBV15 and TRBJ2-7, with D possibly TRBD2 on 6 matching bases. Germline CDR1 reads LNHNV; CDR2 reads YYDKDF (reference sequence). This CDR3 comprises 12 residues. V dropped 0 bases and J dropped 7 bases, with 7 bases sitting between them. CDR3 nucleotide sequence: TGTGCCACCAGCAGAGACGCGGGAGAGCAGTACTTC. Translation: CATSRDAGEQYF.

This clonotype was recorded many times. The V call is TRBV18, the J call TRBJ1-2; D may be TRBD1 (5 bases). CDR1 is KGHSH, CDR2 LQKENI, per germline. V lost 1 base and J lost 6, with 9 bases in between. There are 13 residues in the CDR3. The chain's CDR3 is CASSPQGSHGYTF. The CDR3 DNA follows: TGTGCCAGCTCACCACAGGGGAGTCATGGCTACACCTTC.

Many counts were recorded for this clonotype. The chain combines TRBV12-3 or TRBV12-4 with TRBJ1-5, with a weak D call TRBD1 (6 bases). This CDR3 spans 15 amino acids. V lost 5 bases and J 2 bases, leaving 13 bases between the germline ends. The CDR3 DNA is TGTGCCAGCAGTCCCCCGGGGGGCGGCAATCAGCCCCAGCATTTT. This sequence encodes CASSPPGGGNQPQHF.

This clonotype came up many times. The chain recombines TRBV12-3 or TRBV12-4 with TRBJ2-2, with no clear D. The length of the CDR3 is 15 residues. Trimming left V 6 bases short and J 0 bases short, with 11 bases between. CDR3 sequence: CASRLMGTNTGELFF. DNA of the CDR3: TGTGCCAGCAGGCTCATGGGGACGAACACCGGGGAGCTGTTTTTT.

Ten or more counts support this clonotype. The chain couples TRBV27 to TRBJ2-1, with 9 positions matching TRBD2. The CDR3 extends over 13 amino acids. The V gene end was trimmed by 10 bases and the J gene end by 4 bases; junction bases not matched to a gene: 5. In germline, CDR1 is MNHEY, CDR2 SMNVEV (reference sequence). CDR3 sequence: CATGLATYNEQFF. CDR3 bases: TGTGCCACCGGACTAGCGACATACAATGAGCAGTTCTTC.

The table lists this clonotype with many counts. The V gene is TRBV11-2, the J gene TRBJ1-5, with TRBD1 as a possible D gene (5 bases). V lost 1 base and J 3 bases, leaving 7 bases between the germline ends. The length of the CDR3 is 14 residues. The germline gives CDR1 SGHAT, CDR2 FQNNGV. CDR3 in DNA: TGTGCCAGCAGCTTAGCAGGGATCAATCAGCCCCAGCATTTT. Its protein product is CASSLAGINQPQHF.

Only a few counts were recorded for this clonotype. A much larger clone lies one base from this, so it may be a read error. V gene TRBV9 combines with J gene TRBJ2-3; D call uncertain. The length of the CDR3 is 14 residues. CDR1 and CDR2 (germline): SGDLS, YYNGEE. Here the CDR3 DNA reads TGTGCCAGCGGCGTAGGTTACAGCACAGATACGCAGTATTTT. The encoded protein is CASGVGYSTDTQYF.

The rearrangement links TRBV19 to TRBJ1-4, with 10 bases matching TRBD1. J was trimmed by 8 bases and V by 5 bases; bases with no gene match: 5. Germline V gene lookup returns CDR1 LNHDA and CDR2 SQIVND (reference sequence). This CDR3 contains 14 residues. Here the CDR3 DNA reads TGTGCCAGTAGTCGGACAGGGGGTCGAGAAAAACTGTTTTTT. Translated, it gives CASSRTGGREKLFF.

This clonotype was counted many times. This chain joins TRBV18 and TRBJ1-5; tentatively, D is TRBD1 (5 bases). Germline V gene data show CDR1 as KGHSH and CDR2 as LQKENI. This CDR3 contains 14 residues. V shed 6 bases and J shed 0 bases, with 9 bases lying between them. CDR3 DNA: TGTGCCAGCTCCCTGGACAATAGCAATCAGCCCCAGCATTTT. It encodes CASSLDNSNQPQHF. The full variable domain, its missing parts supplied by reference TRBV18 and TRBJ1-5, is NAGVMQNPRHLVRRRGQEARLRCSPMKGHSHVYWYRQLPEEGLKFMVYLQKENIIDESGMPKERFSAEFPKEGPSILRIQQVVRGDSAAYFCASSLDNSNQPQHFGDGTRLSIL.

The chain joins TRBV5-8 to TRBJ2-1, with a tentative D call TRBD2 (5 bases). The V gene's germline CDR1 is SGHTS and CDR2 YDEGEE. The germline V and J ends were trimmed by 4 bases and 5 bases, with 13 bases remaining between them. The CDR3 spans 14 residues. The CDR3 bases are TGTGCCAGCAGCGATTGGACTCTTCACAATGAGCAGTTCTTC. It specifies CASSDWTLHNEQFF.

Many counts were recorded for this clonotype. The chain links TRBV7-8 to TRBJ1-1, with D perhaps matching TRBD1 (6 bases). Germline V gene sequence: CDR1 SGHVS, CDR2 FQNEAQ. The CDR3 spans 15 residues. V lost 5 bases and J lost 4, with 17 bases in between. CDR3 DNA sequence: TGTGCCAGCAGCCGACAGGACCTTTGGGGCACTGAAGCTTTCTTT. Amino acid sequence: CASSRQDLWGTEAFF.

This clonotype was recorded a few times. A read error is possible here, since a much larger clone lies one base away. This CDR3 fails to terminate in the conserved phenylalanine or tryptophan, so it likely reflects a read error. The gene calls are TRBV30 and TRBJ2-3, with D perhaps matching TRBD1 or TRBD2 (6 bases each). The CDR3 has 16 residues. Trimming cost V 1 base and J 3 bases, with 17 bases left between them. In germline, CDR1 is GTSNPN, CDR2 SVGIG (reference sequence). CDR3 bases: TGTGCCTGGAGTGGCATTGGGGGGCGCGGGACAGATACGCAGTATCTT. It encodes CAWSGIGGRGTDTQYL.

The chain carries TRBV20-1 and TRBJ1-3; D uncertain. This CDR3 has 12 amino acids. The germline CDR1 and CDR2 sequences are DFQATT and SNEGSKA (reference sequence). V was clipped by 4 bases and J by 4 bases, with 8 bases between them. CDR3 amino acids: CSANTDGNTIYF. In nucleotides, the CDR3 is TGCAGTGCTAATACAGACGGAAACACCATATATTTT.

A single count supports this clonotype. The CDR3 loop reads CASSRRSGLGTDTQYF. The CDR3 nucleotides read TGTGCCAGCAGTCGAAGAAGCGGCCTAGGCACAGATACGCAGTATTTT. The chain recombines TRBV6-1 with TRBJ2-3, with TRBD2 as a possible D gene (5 bases). This CDR3 contains 16 residues. Germline V CDR1 and CDR2: MNHNS, SASEGT. Trimming stripped 5 bases from V and 1 base from J, with 16 bases between.

This clonotype was counted at least ten times. This sequence joins TRBV6-2 or TRBV6-3 and TRBJ2-1; possibly TRBD1 or TRBD2 for D (6 bases each). Trimming shortened V by 2 bases and J by 8 bases, and 13 bases separated the two germline ends. The CDR3 sequence is 14 residues long. CDR1 and CDR2 from the germline V gene are MNHEY and SVGEGT. The CDR3 region has the DNA TGTGCCAGCAGTTACGGACAGCGGGTGGATGAGCAGTTCTTC. This translates into CASSYGQRVDEQFF.

This clonotype has only a few counts. This chain links TRBV9 with TRBJ2-1; the D gene is possibly TRBD1 (5 bases). The CDR3 covers 15 residues. CDR1 and CDR2 (germline): SGDLS, YYNGEE. With 0 bases removed from V and 8 bases from J, the gap between germline ends came to 15 bases. The chain's CDR3 is CASSVGGQGPYEQFF. As DNA, the CDR3 is TGTGCCAGCAGCGTAGGAGGTCAGGGTCCATATGAGCAGTTCTTC.

This rearrangement joins TRBV7-6 to TRBJ1-1; D gene ambiguous. The CDR3 runs to 13 residues. Germline CDR1 reads SGHVS; CDR2 reads FNYEAQ. The V end was cut by 5 bases, the J end by 4 bases, with 11 bases between. CDR3 residues: CASSRMGATEAFF. The DNA of the CDR3 is TGTGCCAGCAGCAGAATGGGCGCCACTGAAGCTTTCTTT.